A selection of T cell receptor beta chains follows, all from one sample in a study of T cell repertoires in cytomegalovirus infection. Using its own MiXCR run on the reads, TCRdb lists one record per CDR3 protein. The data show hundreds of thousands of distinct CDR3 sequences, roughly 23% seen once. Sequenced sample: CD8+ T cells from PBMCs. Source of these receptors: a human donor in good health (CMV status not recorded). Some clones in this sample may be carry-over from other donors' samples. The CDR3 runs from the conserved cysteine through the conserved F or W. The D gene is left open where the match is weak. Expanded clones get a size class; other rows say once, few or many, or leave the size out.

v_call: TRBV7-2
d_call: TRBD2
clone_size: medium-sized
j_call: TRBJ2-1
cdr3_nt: TGTGCCAGCAGCATCACTAGCGGTCCCTACAATGAGCAGTTCTTC
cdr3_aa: CASSITSGPYNEQFF

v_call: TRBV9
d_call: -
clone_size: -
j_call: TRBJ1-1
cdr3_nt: TGTGCCAGCAGCGTAGCTCCCAGGACTGAAGCTTTCTTT
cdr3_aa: CASSVAPRTEAFF

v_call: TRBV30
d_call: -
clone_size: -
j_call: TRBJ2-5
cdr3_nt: TGTGCCTGGAGTCCCACCGACACCGGCCCGACCCAGTACTTC
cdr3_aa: CAWSPTDTGPTQYF

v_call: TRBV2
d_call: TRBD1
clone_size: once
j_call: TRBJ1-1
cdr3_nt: TGTGCCTCAGCTCCCGGGACAGGGGGTTATTTGGGGAACACTGAAGCTTTCTTT
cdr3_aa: CASAPGTGGYLGNTEAFF

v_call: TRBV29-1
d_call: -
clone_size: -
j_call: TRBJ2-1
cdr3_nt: TGCAGCGTTGAAGATCTTAAGGAGGGATCCTACAATGAGCAGTTCTTC
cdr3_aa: CSVEDLKEGSYNEQFF

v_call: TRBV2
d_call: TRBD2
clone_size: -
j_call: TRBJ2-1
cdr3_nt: TGTGCCAGCAGTGGGACTAGCGGGTATGGTGAGCAGTTCTTC
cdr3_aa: CASSGTSGYGEQFF

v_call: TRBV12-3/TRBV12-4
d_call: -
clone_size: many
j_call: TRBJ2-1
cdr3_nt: TGTGCCAGCAGCCCCTATTGGGGGGACCACAATGAGCAGTTCTTC
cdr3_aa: CASSPYWGDHNEQFF

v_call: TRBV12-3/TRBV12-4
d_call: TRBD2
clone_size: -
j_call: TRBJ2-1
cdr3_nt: TGTGCCAGCAGTTACTGGGCTAGCGGTAACTCCTACAATGAGCAGTTCTTC
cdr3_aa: CASSYWASGNSYNEQFF

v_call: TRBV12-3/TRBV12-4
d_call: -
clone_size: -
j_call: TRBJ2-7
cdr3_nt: TGTGCCAGCAGACCGGGACCCCTTGTCCACGAGCAGTACTTC
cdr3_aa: CASRPGPLVHEQYF

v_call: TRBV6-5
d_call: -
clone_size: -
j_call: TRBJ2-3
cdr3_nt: TGTGCCAGCAAGGTGCGGGGCACGGATACGCAGTATTTT
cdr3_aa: CASKVRGTDTQYF

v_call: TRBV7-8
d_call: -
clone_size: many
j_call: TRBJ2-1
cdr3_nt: TGTGCCAGCAGCTTAATCGGGGGTTCCTACAATGAGCAGTTCTTC
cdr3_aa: CASSLIGGSYNEQFF

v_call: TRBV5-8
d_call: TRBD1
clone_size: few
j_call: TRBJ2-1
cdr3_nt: TGTGCCAGCAGCCCTGGACAGGGGGATGAGCAGTTCTTC
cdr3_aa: CASSPGQGDEQFF

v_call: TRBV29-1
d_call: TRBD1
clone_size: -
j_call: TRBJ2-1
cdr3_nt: TGCAGCGTTGAGGGCGGACAGGGGAGGCCCTACAATGAGCAGTTCTTC
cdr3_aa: CSVEGGQGRPYNEQFF

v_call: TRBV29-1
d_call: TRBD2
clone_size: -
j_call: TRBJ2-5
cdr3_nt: TGCAGCGTCGCTGGGGCTAGCGGGGGGCCTTTCCAAGAGACCCAGTACTTC
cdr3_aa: CSVAGASGGPFQETQYF

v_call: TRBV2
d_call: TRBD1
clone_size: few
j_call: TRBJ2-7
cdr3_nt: TGTGCCAGCAGCGGTACTAGACACAGGGGGCTGTACTTC
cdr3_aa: CASSGTRHRGLYF

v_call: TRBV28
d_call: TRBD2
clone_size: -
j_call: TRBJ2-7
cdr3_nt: TGTGCCAGCAGTTTCCGGGGGGGGGCCTCCGAGCAGTACTTC
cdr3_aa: CASSFRGGASEQYF

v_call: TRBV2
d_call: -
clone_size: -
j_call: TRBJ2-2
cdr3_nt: TGTGCCAGCCCGCGGGGCCCCGGGGAGCTGTTTTTT
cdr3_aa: CASPRGPGELFF

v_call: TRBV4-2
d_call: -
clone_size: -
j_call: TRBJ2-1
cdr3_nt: TGTGCCAGCAGCCCCCCCTCGGGGGACCTTAACAATGAGCAGTTCTTC
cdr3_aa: CASSPPSGDLNNEQFF

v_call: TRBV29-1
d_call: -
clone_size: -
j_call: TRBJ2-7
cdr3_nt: TGCAGCGTTGAAGAGGACAGAGCCTACGAGCAGTACTTC
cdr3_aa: CSVEEDRAYEQYF

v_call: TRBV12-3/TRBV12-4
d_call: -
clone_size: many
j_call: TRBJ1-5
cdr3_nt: TGTGCCAGCAGTTTATGGGGGCTACGGCAGCCCCAGCATTTT
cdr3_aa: CASSLWGLRQPQHF

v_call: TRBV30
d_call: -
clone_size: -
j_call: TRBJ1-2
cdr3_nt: TGTGCCTGGAGTGAGGGGTATCTAATGCATGGCTACACCTTC
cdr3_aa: CAWSEGYLMHGYTF

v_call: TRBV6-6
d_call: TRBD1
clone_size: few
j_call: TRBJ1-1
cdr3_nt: TGTGCCAGCCCGCGGGCAGGGGGTGGAATGAACACTGAAGCTTTCTTT
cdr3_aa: CASPRAGGGMNTEAFF

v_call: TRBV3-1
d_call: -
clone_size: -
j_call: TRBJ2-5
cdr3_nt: TGTGCCAGCAGCCAAGATATTCGGCCAGAGACCCAGTACTTC
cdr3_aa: CASSQDIRPETQYF

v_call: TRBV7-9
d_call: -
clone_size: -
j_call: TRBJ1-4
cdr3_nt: TGTGCCAGCAGCTTAGCCGATGAAAAACTGTTTTTT
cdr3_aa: CASSLADEKLFF

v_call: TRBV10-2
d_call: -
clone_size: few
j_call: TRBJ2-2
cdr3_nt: TGCGCCAGCAGTGAGTCCGGGGAGGGGGAGCTGTTTTTT
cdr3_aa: CASSESGEGELFF

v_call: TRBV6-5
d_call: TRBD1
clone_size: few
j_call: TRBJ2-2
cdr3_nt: TGTGCCAGCAGCGCGACAGGGGCCACCGGGGAGCTGTTTTTT
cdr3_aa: CASSATGATGELFF

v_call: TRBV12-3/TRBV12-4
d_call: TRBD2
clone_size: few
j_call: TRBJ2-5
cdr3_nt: TGTGCCAGCAGTTTCGGGGGGGGAGGGCTCCAAGAGACCCAGTACTTC
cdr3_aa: CASSFGGGGLQETQYF

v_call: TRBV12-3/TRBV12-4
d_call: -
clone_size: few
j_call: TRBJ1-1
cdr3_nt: TGTGCCAGCAGTCCATGGATCAACACTGAAGCTTTCTTT
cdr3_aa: CASSPWINTEAFF

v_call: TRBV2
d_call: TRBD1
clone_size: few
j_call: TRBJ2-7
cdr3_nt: TGTGCCAGCAGTGACCGCCACAGGGGGTCCTACGAGCAGTACTTC
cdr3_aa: CASSDRHRGSYEQYF

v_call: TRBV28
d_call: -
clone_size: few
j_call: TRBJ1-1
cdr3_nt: TGTGCCAGCAGTTTGTACCAAATAAAGAACACTGAAGCTTTCTTT
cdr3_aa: CASSLYQIKNTEAFF

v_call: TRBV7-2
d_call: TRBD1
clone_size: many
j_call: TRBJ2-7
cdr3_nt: TGTGCCAGCAGCATCTCCGGGACAGCCGCCTACGAGCAGTACTTC
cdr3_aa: CASSISGTAAYEQYF

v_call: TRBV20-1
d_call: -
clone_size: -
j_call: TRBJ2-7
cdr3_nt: TGCAGTGTCGGAGGCTACGAGCAGTACTTC
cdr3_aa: CSVGGYEQYF

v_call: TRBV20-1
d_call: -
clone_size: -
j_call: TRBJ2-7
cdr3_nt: TGCAGTGCTAGTGGGATGGCAGGGGAGCTTGAGCAGTACTTC
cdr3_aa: CSASGMAGELEQYF

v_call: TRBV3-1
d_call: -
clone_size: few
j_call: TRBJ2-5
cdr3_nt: TGTGCCAGCAGCCCCCTGGAGGGACAAGAGACCCAGTACTTC
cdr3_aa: CASSPLEGQETQYF

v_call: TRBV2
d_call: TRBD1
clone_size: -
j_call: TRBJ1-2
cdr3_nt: TGTGCCAGCAGTCCGCGGGACAGGCATGGCTACACCTTC
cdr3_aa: CASSPRDRHGYTF

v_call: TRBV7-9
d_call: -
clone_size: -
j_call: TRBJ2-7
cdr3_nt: TGTGCCAGCAGCCCGTCCTCGGGGCCTTCCTACGAGCAGTACTTC
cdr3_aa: CASSPSSGPSYEQYF